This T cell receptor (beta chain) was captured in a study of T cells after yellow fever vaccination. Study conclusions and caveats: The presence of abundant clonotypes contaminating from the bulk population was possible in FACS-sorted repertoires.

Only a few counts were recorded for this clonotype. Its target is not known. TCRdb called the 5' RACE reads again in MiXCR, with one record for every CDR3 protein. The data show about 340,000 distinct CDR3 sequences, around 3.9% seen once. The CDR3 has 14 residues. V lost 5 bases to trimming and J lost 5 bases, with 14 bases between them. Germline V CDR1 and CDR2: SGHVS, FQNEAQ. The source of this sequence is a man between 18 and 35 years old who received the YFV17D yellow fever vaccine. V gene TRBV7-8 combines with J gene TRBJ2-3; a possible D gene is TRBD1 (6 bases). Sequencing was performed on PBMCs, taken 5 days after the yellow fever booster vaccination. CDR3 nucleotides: TGTGCCAGCAGCATCAGGGACATGGGAGATACGCAGTATTTT. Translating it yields CASSIRDMGDTQYF.